This T cell receptor beta chain was captured by sequencing in a study of cytomegalovirus exposure and HLA in healthy donors (TCRdb year 2017). Study-level background: An earlier analysis of roughly 500 of the donors reported 276 Gb of sequence data and some 110 million unique TCR beta sequences obtained from 180 million or so T cells. To study patterns of TCR occurrence, a later analysis re-analyzed previously published TCR beta repertoires from 666 donors and added high-resolution HLA genotyping. To predict cytomegalovirus infection status, the study combined high-throughput TCR immunosequencing, statistical association of individual TCRs with disease status, and machine learning. Alongside the repertoire data, information on donor age, sex, ethnicity and CMV serostatus was compiled. Among roughly 400 genotyped donors of the cohort, an average of about 240,000 unique TCR beta nucleotide sequences were sequenced per donor, roughly a sixth of them non-productive. All discovery cohort repertoires had been generated on a single sequencing platform. An early release that covered 640 HLA-typed donors contained approximately 290 gigabases of sequencing data and around 85 million unique TCR sequences. Roughly 5 DR-DQ haplotypes were handled as single units for association and clustering, since linkage in the cohort was strong. Class I and class II HLA loci were covered by the typing at four-digit resolution. Among the approximately 420 genotyped donors, around 81% belonged to the genetic ancestry cluster associated with self-reported Caucasian donors. Along with the approximately 700-subject first cohort, a separate validation cohort of 120 different subjects was used. The number of typed donors differed by locus: about 620-640 for A, B, C, DRB1 and DQB1; 522 for DQA1; 606 for DPA1; and some 470 for DPB1. The study aimed to test whether signatures of past pathogen exposure could be identified by cataloging public T cell receptors. The T cell repertoires of under 750 subjects were profiled by immunosequencing and related to cytomegalovirus serostatus. In the later analysis, no new phenotypic data were used to find candidate immune exposures; instead, reliance was placed on TCR beta sequences and their occurrence across donors. To decide whether each TCR beta V gene segment behaved as functional or pseudogenic, an earlier analysis of some 600 of the donors relied on high-throughput TCR beta sequencing. In a later genetic analysis, genome-wide SNP genotypes for about three fifths of the roughly 670 donors were used, and that subset was treated as a discovery cohort.

The cohort comprised hundreds of healthy bone marrow donors. At the time of sampling, all cohort members were nominally healthy, though unrecorded immune exposures were likely present. The donor was CMV seropositive and belonged to the group of 250 to 300 seropositive cohort members. Every donor gave a peripheral blood sample, and the peripheral blood mononuclear cells from that sample were used for TCR beta sequencing. Genomic DNA was extracted from the blood cell samples with the Qiagen DNeasy Blood Extraction Kit. In the case of this clone: Its antigen specificity is not known. No base quality values were provided; no much bigger clone lies one nucleotide off.

The library was generated by the immunoSEQ multiplex PCR assay. The multiplex PCR relied on a mix of 60 forward primers for TCR Vbeta segments and 13 reverse primers for TCR Jbeta segments. A multiplex PCR assay on genomic DNA amplified the CDR3 region of rearranged TCR beta genes. Amplified TCR beta libraries were sequenced as 87-base-pair reads on the Illumina HiSeq System. On the authors' methods: A later analysis counted tens of millions of unique TCR beta chains across the 550 to 800 repertoires, and about 10 million of these chains were shared by at least two donors. A nearest-neighbor algorithm error-corrected the raw reads and collapsed the reads into unique sequences, merging closely related sequences to remove PCR and sequencing errors. Alignment of CDR3 sequences to IMGT reference sequences was used to assign V, D and J gene segments. For a sequence to be retained, a match of at least six nucleotides was required to both a V gene segment and a J gene segment. Rearrangements were called productive when the CDR3 lacked stop codons and stayed in frame with V and J; all others were non-productive. CDR3 was defined according to IMGT convention as the region running from the second conserved V-encoded cysteine to the conserved J-encoded phenylalanine. Sequences without an unambiguous match to a single V gene segment were excluded from the earlier analysis of about 600 of the donors. An earlier analysis of just under 600 of the donors called V segments functional above 56.7% productive rearrangements and segregating when the between-donor standard deviation exceeded 5%. A statistical classification framework was built to diagnose cytomegalovirus status from the catalog of TCR beta chain sequences. In a later analysis, TCR nucleotide sequences were compared against IMGT/GENE-DB human TR gene sequences so that V and J genes could be assigned. In a later analysis, CDR3 sequences and most-parsimonious VDJ recombination scenarios were assigned using the TCRdist pipeline. In a later analysis, every TCR beta chain was defined by the combination of its CDR3 amino acid sequence and its V-gene family, and reads without a unique V-gene family were dropped. In a later analysis, 500 to 700 highly shared, low-generation-probability nucleotide sequences were removed to address suspected cross-contamination and a sequencing artifact. For each public chain, a later analysis derived a clonal expansion index from normalized ranks of inferred template counts within each repertoire. A later analysis computed generation probabilities with a VDJ recombination model fitted to out-of-frame rearrangements, and checked the results against IGoR. In a later analysis, TCR-TCR, TCR-HLA and TCR-CMV co-occurrence was scored with hypergeometric tests, and a repertoire-size bias correction was applied to TCR pairs. A later analysis estimated false discovery rates by permuting HLA or CMV assignments 20 times. In a later analysis, co-occurring TCRs were grouped using DBSCAN, with TCRdist sequence similarity added in when clustering inside HLA-allele-positive subsets. Co-occurrence clustering excluded repertoires with fewer than 30,000 or more than 120,000 public chains, plus five with anomalous nucleotide sharing. TCRdb holds this immuneACCESS table with in-frame rearrangements only. Some clones are missing; in checked studies, unresolved V genes explain under half, and the rest has no known cause. The DNA was the basis for D and trimming; V, J and clone size are from that table. Present in this sample are around 120,000 clones, around 78% of which were seen just once. About 3.3% of the sample is held by the ten biggest clonotypes.

V is cut back by 2 bases and J by 9 bases, with 15 bases in the junction unmatched. The CDR3, cysteine through phenylalanine, is 16 amino acids long. The only DNA kept is the CDR3, 48 bases in frame from the first base. CDR1 is given as GTSNPN and CDR2 as SVGIG, both from the germline V gene (reference sequence). Study-level results and caveats: According to a later analysis, parvovirus B19, influenza, CMV and Epstein-Barr virus appeared linked to several top co-occurrence clusters. Three of the identified cytomegalovirus-associated TCR beta chains were confirmed in vitro to be specific for cytomegalovirus antigens. Most TCR sequences were observed very rarely across donors, whereas some public TCRs were present in many individuals. In a later analysis, HLA-associated TCR beta chains showed more clonal expansion and lower generation probabilities than non-associated chains that were equally common. A further reported finding was that TCR beta sequences accurately predicted the HLA-A and HLA-B alleles for most subjects in the first cohort. In a later analysis, the rate of TCR association differed among HLA loci, with DRB1 alleles having the most associated TCRs and HLA-C alleles having the fewest. An association between a missense DCLRE1C variant and V-gene and J-gene trimming of TCR beta chains was found in a later genetic analysis and replicated in an independent cohort. For the cohort, immune exposure information was limited to CMV serostatus. In both the original and validation cohorts, the classifier was reported to diagnose cytomegalovirus status with high specificity and sensitivity. When HLA alleles, especially DR and DQ, strongly co-occurred, TCR associations were difficult to assign to individual alleles. Broadly in line with IMGT annotations, most TCR beta V segments showed up in productive rearrangements about 87% or about 30% of the time in an earlier analysis of under 700 of the donors. Because counts were too low, roughly 16 rarely observed V segments, including chromosome 9 orphons, were left out of the earlier analysis of a few hundred of the donors. In a later analysis, 15,000 to 20,000 TCR beta sequences were associated with specific HLA alleles at a false discovery rate of 0.05. HLA typing was unavailable for some donors at each locus, so association tests used only the typed subset. In the study, approximately 160 TCR beta chains were listed as associated with cytomegalovirus. In this cohort, only TCR beta chains were sequenced, and detectable features were limited by the absence of alpha or paired-chain data. Correlated functional status among segregating V segments might be attributable to linkage disequilibrium, but an unknown experimental factor could not be ruled out. A cluster of highly shared sequence variants was judged likely to be a technical artifact of the sequencing pipeline. Sequencing depth was assumed to be roughly uniform across donors in the presence/absence analyses, though that assumption may not hold. Compared with the roughly 670-donor mean, donors in an Asian-associated ancestry cluster had fewer N-insertions in productive TCRs, according to a later genetic analysis. The authors suggested that the approach could potentially be generalized to other disease states and immunological phenotypes. Most CMV-associated TCR beta chains appeared to be HLA-restricted in a later analysis, and the HLA associations seemed to be driven largely by CMV exposure. Some IMGT-functional V segments, including TRBV6-2 and TRBV6-3, could not be distinguished by the 87-base-pair reads and were therefore excluded.

What was sequenced was PBMCs. This clonotype originated in a woman between 25 and 40 years old in good health and CMV-seropositive. The V gene is TRBV30 and the J gene is TRBJ2-1; 8 bases in between match TRBD1. This receptor has the CDR3 CAWSHGTGGGGGEQFF. The sequenced DNA is TGTGCCTGGAGTCACGGGACAGGTGGAGGGGGTGGTGAGCAGTTCTTC.